This T cell receptor beta chain is drawn from a study of read filtering for tumor transcriptome and immune sequencing (dated by TCRdb to about 2020). In terms of the full investigation: Of the patients in the cohort, more than 16 were male and roughly 15 were female, and their mean age was 65.9 years, with a range of about 40 to 85. By revised international staging, fewer than ten patients were R-ISS I, about 16 were R-ISS II and roughly seven were R-ISS III. After DNase treatment, whole-transcriptome libraries were prepared using the TruSeq RNA Access Library Prep Kit. TCR-region mapped reads per sample ranged from about 4.05 to 10.27 million with IR-seq versus only roughly 85 to 1273 with RNA-seq. Using the same bone marrow samples, the study compared TCR repertoires obtained by targeted immune repertoire sequencing with those obtained by bulk whole-transcriptome sequencing. As a main aim, a read-filtering strategy for immune repertoire data was addressed, with the specific question being whether clonotypes supported by a single read should be removed. Broad study findings and their caveats: IR-seq captured clonotypes at much higher depth and more reliably than RNA-seq, and smaller IR-seq throughput sufficed to identify most shared clonotypes. The sorted CD138-negative fraction was not purified T cells but a mixed bone marrow immune population. In IR-seq, single-read clonotypes were roughly 84% of clonotypes but approximately 3.5% of total reads; in RNA-seq they were 70% to 75% of clonotypes and more than 40% of reads. When single-read clonotypes were removed, the proportions of shared clonotypes in IR-seq and RNA-seq correlated more strongly.

This clonotype was seen repeatedly, ten times or more. It lacks a known antigen. Base quality data are lacking; no much larger clone is found one base away. Each patient had bone marrow sampled at the time of active disease. Ficoll-Hypaque density gradient centrifugation was used to isolate the bone marrow mononuclear cells. To remove myeloma plasma cells, the cells were labeled with CD138 magnetic microbeads on a MACS separator, and CD138-negative cells were then collected by negative selection. Flow cytometry with CD138 antibodies on an Attune NxT was used to check how pure the isolated cells were. Total RNA was extracted with TRIzol reagent and quantified with a NanoDrop spectrophotometer. Paired RNA-seq and IR-seq were performed on each patient's CD138-negative bone marrow sample. Starting from 400 to 450 ng RNA, TCR libraries were constructed with the Immunoverse kit using molecular barcoded adaptors that cover the alpha/delta and beta/gamma chains. TCR library preparation used the same RNA that went into transcriptome sequencing. Sequencing of TCR libraries was carried out on an Illumina HiSeq 4000 with 2 x 150 cycles. In the source study's methods: With MiXCR, TCR reads were aligned to human V, D, J and C references and assembled into CDR3 clonotypes, with quality filtering and error correction included. The tcR package in R was used to analyze clonotype counts and gene usage diversity. Raw mapping reads were checked after the RNA-seq reads had been mapped by STAR aligner version 2.5.3a onto the human GRCh37 genome. To test how sequencing depth affects detected clonotypes, IR-seq fastq files were randomly downsampled with Seqtk 1.3. Clones were called with MiXCR by TCRdb after fastp trimmed the public reads at Q25, and only in-frame beta chains were retained. When rows share a CDR3 protein, they turn into one entry using the most common DNA and genes. The V and J calls come from TCRdb's annotation, not from the publication. Within this sample are about 54,000 distinct CDR3 sequences, with roughly 12% of them counted one time only. The ten largest account for 16% of the sample.

The CDR3 numbers 14 residues from cysteine through phenylalanine. The read is trimmed to its CDR3 DNA, 42 bases read in frame from base 1. V is reduced by 3 bases and J by 8 bases, leaving a spacing of 14 bases between them. The germline V gene yields MRHNA for CDR1 and SNTAGT for CDR2. Input material: a population of CD138-negative cells sorted from bone marrow. This specimen's cell subset or site label, per the study, means: bone marrow mononuclear cells depleted of CD138+ plasma/myeloma cells by negative magnetic selection. The receptor's source is a donor aged 40 or older with multiple myeloma. The sequence is built from TRBV6-4 and TRBJ2-1, with TRBD1 perhaps the D gene, on 6 matching bases. The DNA is as follows: TGTGCCAGCAGTGAAGAGACAGGACTCTATGAGCAGTTCTTC. This is translated as CASSEETGLYEQFF.